This T cell receptor (beta chain) derives from a study of blood T cell repertoires in COVID-19. Looking at the study overall: COVID-19 samples collected from the United States, Italy and Spain covered acute and convalescent phases. In each case, the material was cDNA or gDNA derived from T cells, B-cell-depleted T cells, or PBMCs.

Profiled with immunoSEQ multiplex PCR; TCRdb holds only in-frame clones, not every one. The table lists under 350,000 clones, around 86% of them singletons. The V gene end was trimmed by 2 bases and the J gene end by 7 bases; junction bases not matched to a gene: 4. This CDR3 contains 15 residues. Germline V gene data show CDR1 as LNHDA and CDR2 as SQIVND (reference sequence). The origin of this receptor is a man aged 45-65 years with acute or convalescent COVID-19. The chain carries TRBV19 and TRBJ1-6, with 8 nucleotides matching TRBD1. The material sequenced was peripheral blood. The CDR3 bases are TGTGCCAGTAGTATAACGACAGGGGAAAATTCACCCCTCCACTTT. Protein: CASSITTGENSPLHF.